This T cell receptor (beta chain) derives from a study of T-cell memory formation after mild COVID-19. Study at large: TCR clusters showed largely donor specificity.

TCRdb re-analysed the 5' RACE reads in MiXCR, keeping a single row per CDR3 protein. Among 450,000 or so distinct CDR3 sequences listed, around 20% were seen once. There are a few counts of this clonotype. Its antigen is unidentified. Germline assignment: CDR1 DFQATT and CDR2 SNEGSKA (reference sequence). This CDR3 contains 12 residues. V was clipped by 3 bases and J by 6 bases, with 11 bases between them. Study findings and constraints: The appearance of some responding clones in pre-infection memory suggested that cross-reactive memory joined. Clones which contracted sat mainly in CM and EM if CD4+, and in EMRA if CD8+. SARS-CoV-2 specificity was not confirmed for second-wave clones peaking on day 37.

The sequence was obtained from an adult woman who had mild COVID-19 (a few samples of this study predate the infection). Cell type and time point are not known. The rearrangement joins TRBV20-1 to TRBJ1-2, with D possibly TRBD1 on 6 matching bases. Sequences were obtained from PBMCs or a T cell subset sorted from them (not recorded which). CDR3: CSASLQGNGYTF. The CDR3 DNA follows: TGCAGTGCTAGTTTACAGGGTAATGGCTACACCTTC.